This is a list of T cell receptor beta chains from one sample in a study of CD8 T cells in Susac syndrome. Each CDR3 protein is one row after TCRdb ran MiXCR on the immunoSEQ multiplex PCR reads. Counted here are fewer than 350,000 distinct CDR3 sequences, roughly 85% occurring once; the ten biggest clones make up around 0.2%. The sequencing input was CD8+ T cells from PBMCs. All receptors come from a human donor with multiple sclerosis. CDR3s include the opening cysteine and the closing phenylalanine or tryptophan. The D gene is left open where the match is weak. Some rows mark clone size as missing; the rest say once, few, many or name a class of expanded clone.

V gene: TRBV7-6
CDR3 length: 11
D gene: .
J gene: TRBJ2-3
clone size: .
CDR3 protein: CASSLTDTRYF
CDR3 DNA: TGTGCCAGCAGCTTGACAGATACGCGGTATTTT

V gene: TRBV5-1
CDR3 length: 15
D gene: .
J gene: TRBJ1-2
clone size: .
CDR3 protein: CASSLEGTPNYGYTF
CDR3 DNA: TGCGCCAGCAGCTTGGAGGGGACCCCTAACTATGGCTACACCTTC

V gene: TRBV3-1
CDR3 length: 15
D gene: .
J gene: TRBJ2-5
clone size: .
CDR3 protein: CASSQDRRPEETQYF
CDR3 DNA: TGTGCCAGCAGCCAAGATAGGCGGCCCGAAGAGACCCAGTACTTC

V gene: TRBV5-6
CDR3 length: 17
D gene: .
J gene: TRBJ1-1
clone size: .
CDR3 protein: CASSPTNRYGYGTEAFF
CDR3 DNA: TGTGCCAGCAGCCCCACTAACAGGTACGGATACGGCACTGAAGCTTTCTTT

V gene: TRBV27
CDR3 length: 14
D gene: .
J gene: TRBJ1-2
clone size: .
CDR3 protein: CASSEGGAYYGYTF
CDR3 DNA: TGTGCCAGCAGTGAGGGGGGCGCCTACTATGGCTACACCTTC

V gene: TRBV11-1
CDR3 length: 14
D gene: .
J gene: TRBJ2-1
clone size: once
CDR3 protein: CASSFAGNYNEQFF
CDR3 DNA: TGTGCCAGCAGCTTCGCGGGAAACTACAATGAGCAGTTCTTC

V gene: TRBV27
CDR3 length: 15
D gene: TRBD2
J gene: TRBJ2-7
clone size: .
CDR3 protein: CASSFGLAGIYEQYF
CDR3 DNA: TGTGCCAGCAGTTTTGGTCTAGCGGGAATCTACGAGCAGTACTTC

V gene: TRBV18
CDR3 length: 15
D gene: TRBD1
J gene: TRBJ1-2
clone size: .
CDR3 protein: CASSPRQGASYGYTF
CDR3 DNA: TGTGCCAGCTCACCCAGGCAGGGGGCCTCCTATGGCTACACCTTC

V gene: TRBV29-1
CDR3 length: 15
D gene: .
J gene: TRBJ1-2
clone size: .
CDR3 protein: CSVYRTGLKDSGYTF
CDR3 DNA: TGCAGCGTTTACAGAACGGGGCTAAAGGATTCTGGCTACACCTTC

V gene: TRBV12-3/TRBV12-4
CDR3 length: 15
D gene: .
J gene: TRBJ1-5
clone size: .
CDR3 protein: CASSLDGYSNQPQHF
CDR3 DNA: TGTGCCAGCAGCTTAGACGGGTATAGCAATCAGCCCCAGCATTTT

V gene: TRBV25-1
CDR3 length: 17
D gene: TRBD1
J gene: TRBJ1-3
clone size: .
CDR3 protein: CASSEHKTGSTGNTIYF
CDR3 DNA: TGTGCCAGCAGTGAACATAAGACAGGGTCAACTGGAAACACCATATATTTT

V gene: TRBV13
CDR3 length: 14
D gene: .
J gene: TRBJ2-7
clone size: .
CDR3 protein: CASSQPTHSYEQYF
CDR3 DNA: TGTGCCAGCAGCCAGCCGACCCACTCCTACGAGCAGTACTTC

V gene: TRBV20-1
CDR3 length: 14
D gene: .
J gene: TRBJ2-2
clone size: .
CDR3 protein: CSARLPANTGELFF
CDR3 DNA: TGCAGTGCTAGATTGCCTGCGAACACCGGGGAGCTGTTTTTT

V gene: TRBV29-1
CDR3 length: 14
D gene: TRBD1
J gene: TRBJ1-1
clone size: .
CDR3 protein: CSVVSGQLNTEAFF
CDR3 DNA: TGCAGCGTTGTCTCGGGACAGCTGAACACTGAAGCTTTCTTT

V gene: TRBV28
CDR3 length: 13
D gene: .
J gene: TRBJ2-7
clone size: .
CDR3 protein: CASSLVSTYEQYF
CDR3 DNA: TGTGCCAGCAGTTTGGTCAGTACCTACGAGCAGTACTTC

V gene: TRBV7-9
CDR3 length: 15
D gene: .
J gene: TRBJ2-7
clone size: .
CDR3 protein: CASSSTDTTFYEQYF
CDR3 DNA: TGTGCCAGCAGCAGTACTGACACGACTTTTTACGAGCAGTACTTC

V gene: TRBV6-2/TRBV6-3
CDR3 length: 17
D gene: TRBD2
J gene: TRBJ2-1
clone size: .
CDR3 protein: CASSYQLAGVGWNEQFF
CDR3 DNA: TGTGCCAGCAGTTACCAGCTAGCGGGAGTGGGGTGGAATGAGCAGTTCTTC

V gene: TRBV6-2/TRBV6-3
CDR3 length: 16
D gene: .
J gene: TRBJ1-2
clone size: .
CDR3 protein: CASRHDSGAANYGYTF
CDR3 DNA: TGTGCCAGCAGGCACGACAGCGGAGCAGCTAACTATGGCTACACCTTC

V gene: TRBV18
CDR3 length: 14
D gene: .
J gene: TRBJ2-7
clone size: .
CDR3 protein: CASSPEARSYEQYF
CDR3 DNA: TGTGCCAGCTCACCAGAGGCCAGGTCCTACGAGCAGTACTTC

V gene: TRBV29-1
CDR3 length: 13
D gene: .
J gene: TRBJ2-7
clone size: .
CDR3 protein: CSVGQGPPHEQYF
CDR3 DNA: TGCAGCGTTGGGCAGGGGCCCCCCCACGAGCAGTACTTC

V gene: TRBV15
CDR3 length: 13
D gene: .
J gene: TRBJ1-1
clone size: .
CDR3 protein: CATSTGPDTEAFF
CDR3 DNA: TGTGCCACCAGCACGGGGCCGGATACTGAAGCTTTCTTT

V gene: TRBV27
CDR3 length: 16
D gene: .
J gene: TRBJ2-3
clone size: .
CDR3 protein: CASKSFSGSKGDTQYF
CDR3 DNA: TGTGCCAGCAAGTCCTTTAGCGGCTCCAAGGGAGATACGCAGTATTTT

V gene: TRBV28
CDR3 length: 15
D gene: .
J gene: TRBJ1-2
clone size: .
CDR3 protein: CASGPWESTNYGYTF
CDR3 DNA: TGTGCCAGCGGTCCCTGGGAATCTACTAACTATGGCTACACCTTC

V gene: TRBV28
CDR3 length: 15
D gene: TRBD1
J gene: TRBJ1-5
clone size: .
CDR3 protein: CASSPMTGSNQPQHF
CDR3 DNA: TGTGCCAGCAGTCCGATGACAGGGAGCAATCAGCCCCAGCATTTT

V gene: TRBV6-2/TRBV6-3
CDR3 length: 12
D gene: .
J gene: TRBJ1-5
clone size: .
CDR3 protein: CAAGDLSQPQHF
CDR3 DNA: TGTGCCGCGGGGGACCTGAGTCAGCCCCAGCATTTT

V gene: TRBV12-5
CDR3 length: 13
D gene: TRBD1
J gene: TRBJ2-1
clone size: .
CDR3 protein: CASGQGQINEQFF
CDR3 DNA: TGTGCTAGTGGTCAGGGACAGATTAATGAGCAGTTCTTC

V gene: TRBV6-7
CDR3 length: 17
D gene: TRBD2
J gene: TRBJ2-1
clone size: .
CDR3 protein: CASSYSIGLAGTNEQFF
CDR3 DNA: TGTGCCAGCAGTTACTCGATAGGACTAGCGGGAACCAATGAGCAGTTCTTC

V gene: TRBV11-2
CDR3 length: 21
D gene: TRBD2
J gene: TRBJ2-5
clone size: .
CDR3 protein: CASSLELAGEIHLAPWETQYF
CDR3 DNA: TGTGCCAGCAGCTTAGAACTAGCGGGAGAGATCCATCTAGCTCCATGGGAGACCCAGTACTTC

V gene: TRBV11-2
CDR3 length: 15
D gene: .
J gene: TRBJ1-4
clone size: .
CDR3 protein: CASSLFDGGNEKLFF
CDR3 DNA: TGTGCCAGCAGCTTATTCGATGGGGGTAATGAAAAACTGTTTTTT

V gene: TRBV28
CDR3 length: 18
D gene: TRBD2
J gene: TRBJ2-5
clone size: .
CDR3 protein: CASSFSPSGRGVRETQYF
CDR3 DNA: TGTGCCAGCAGTTTTTCGCCTAGCGGGAGGGGGGTTCGGGAGACCCAGTACTTC

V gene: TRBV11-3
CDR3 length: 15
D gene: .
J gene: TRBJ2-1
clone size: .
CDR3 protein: CASSSGLVRNNEQFF
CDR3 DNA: TGTGCCAGCAGCTCGGGACTGGTCCGTAACAATGAGCAGTTCTTC

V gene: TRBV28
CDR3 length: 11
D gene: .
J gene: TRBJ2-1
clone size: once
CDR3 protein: CASSESYEQFF
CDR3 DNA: TGTGCCAGCAGTGAGTCCTATGAGCAGTTCTTC

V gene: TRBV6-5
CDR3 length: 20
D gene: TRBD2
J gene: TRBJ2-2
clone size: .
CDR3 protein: CASSYSISATSRGVSGELFF
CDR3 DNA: TGTGCCAGCAGTTACTCGATCTCCGCTACTAGCCGGGGGGTCAGCGGGGAGCTGTTTTTT

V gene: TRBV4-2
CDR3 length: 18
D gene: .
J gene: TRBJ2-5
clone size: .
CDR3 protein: CASSQAVASRDPKETQYF
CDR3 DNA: TGTGCCAGCAGCCAAGCTGTCGCGAGCCGGGACCCCAAAGAGACCCAGTACTTC

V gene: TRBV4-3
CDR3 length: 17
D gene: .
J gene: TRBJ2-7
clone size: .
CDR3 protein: CASSQDVTDASSYEQYF
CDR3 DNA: TGCGCCAGCAGCCAAGACGTGACGGACGCGAGCTCCTACGAGCAGTACTTC

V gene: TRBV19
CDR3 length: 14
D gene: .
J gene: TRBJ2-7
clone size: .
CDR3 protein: CASSTIGTHYEQYF
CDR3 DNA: TGTGCCAGTAGTACAATTGGGACACACTACGAGCAGTACTTC

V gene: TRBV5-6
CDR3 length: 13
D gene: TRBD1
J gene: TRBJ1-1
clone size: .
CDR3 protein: CASSWDSSNQAFF
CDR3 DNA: TGTGCCAGCAGCTGGGACAGTAGCAATCAAGCTTTCTTT

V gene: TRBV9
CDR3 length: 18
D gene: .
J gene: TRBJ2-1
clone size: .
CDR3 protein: CASSVFGGGQLSYNEQFF
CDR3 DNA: TGTGCCAGCAGCGTATTTGGAGGGGGGCAGCTCTCCTACAATGAGCAGTTCTTC

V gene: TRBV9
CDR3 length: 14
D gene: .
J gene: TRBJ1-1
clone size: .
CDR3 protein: CASSAGWGDTEAFF
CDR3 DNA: TGTGCCAGCAGCGCGGGATGGGGGGACACTGAAGCTTTCTTT

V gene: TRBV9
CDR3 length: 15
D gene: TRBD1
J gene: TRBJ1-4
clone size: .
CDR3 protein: CASSPADRDNEKLFF
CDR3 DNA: TGTGCCAGCAGCCCCGCCGACAGGGACAATGAAAAACTGTTTTTT

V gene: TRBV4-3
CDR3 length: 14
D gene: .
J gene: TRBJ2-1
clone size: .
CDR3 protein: CASSQEIGGSEQFF
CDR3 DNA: TGCGCCAGCAGCCAAGAAATAGGGGGAAGTGAGCAGTTCTTC

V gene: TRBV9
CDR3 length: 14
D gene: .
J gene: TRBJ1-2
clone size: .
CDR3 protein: CASSPQGSNYGYTF
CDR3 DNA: TGTGCCAGCAGCCCCCAGGGTAGCAACTATGGCTACACCTTC